This passage covers 29 T cell receptor beta chains from one sample sequenced in a study of blood T cell repertoires in COVID-19. Sequencing used immunoSEQ multiplex PCR; TCRdb keeps in-frame clones, though not all of them. The table has about 12,000 clones, about 93% seen once. The sequenced material came from peripheral blood. All receptors come from a woman aged 70-85 years with active COVID-19.

V and J are TRBV13 and TRBJ1-1; D is possibly TRBD1 (6 bases). Germline assignment: CDR1 PRHDT and CDR2 FYEKMQ (reference sequence). The CDR3 covers 14 residues. V gave up 0 bases and J gave up 7 bases, with 12 bases separating them. This CDR3 is CASSLGLAGVEAFF. In DNA form, the CDR3 reads TGTGCCAGCAGCTTAGGGTTGGCAGGGGTTGAAGCTTTCTTT.

The genes are TRBV18 and TRBJ2-5, with 7 bases matching TRBD1. The CDR3 has 13 residues. With V trimmed by 5 bases and J by 2 bases, 2 bases remained unmatched. Looked up from germline, CDR1 is KGHSH and CDR2 is LQKENI. The CDR3 sequence is CASSRQGQETQYF. CDR3 nucleotides: TGTGCCAGCTCAAGACAGGGTCAAGAGACCCAGTACTTC.

J is TRBJ2-1 and V is TRBV30; D gene unclear. The CDR3 contains 11 residues. Trimming removed 2 bases at V and 9 bases at J, with 8 bases between. CDR1 and CDR2 (germline): GTSNPN, SVGIG (reference sequence). CDR3 amino acids: CAWSTSGEQFF. CDR3 DNA sequence: TGTGCCTGGAGTACCTCCGGTGAGCAGTTCTTC.

This chain uses TRBV20-1 with TRBJ2-1; D is uncertain. Deletions cut 3 bases from V and 3 bases from J, with 15 bases between. The CDR3 runs to 15 residues. In germline, CDR1 is DFQATT, CDR2 SNEGSKA (reference sequence). CDR3 bases: TGCAGTGCTAGTGATAGTGGTTTACTCTACAATGAGCAGTTCTTC. This gives the protein CSASDSGLLYNEQFF.

This chain uses TRBV6-5 with TRBJ2-7; TRBD2 agrees at 7 bases. Germline CDR1 reads MNHEY; CDR2 reads SVGAGI. The CDR3 is 13 residues long. With V trimmed by 7 bases and J by 5 bases, 8 bases remained unmatched. CDR3 loop: CASTLGGSNEQYF. The CDR3 nucleotides read TGTGCCAGCACCCTGGGAGGGTCGAACGAGCAGTACTTC.

This clone appeared a single time. This sequence joins TRBV5-4 and TRBJ1-2, with D possibly TRBD1 on 6 matching bases. V was pared by 4 bases and J by 1 base, with 14 bases between. CDR1 and CDR2 from the germline V gene are SGHNT and YYREEE (reference sequence). This CDR3 comprises 15 residues. CDR3 residues: CASSRRTEINYGYTF. The CDR3 bases are TGTGCCAGCAGCCGTAGGACAGAAATTAACTATGGCTACACCTTC.

This chain links TRBV5-1 with TRBJ1-2; 8 nucleotides match TRBD1. Germline V gene lookup returns CDR1 SGHRS and CDR2 YFSETQ. J lost 6 bases, V lost 2 bases, and 9 bases had no gene match. The CDR3 extends over 15 amino acids. The DNA of the CDR3 is TGCGCCAGCAGCTTCTTGACAGGGGAAAGTGATGGCTACACCTTC. The encoded protein is CASSFLTGESDGYTF.

V usage is TRBV5-1 and J usage is TRBJ2-7; tentative D call: TRBD1 (7 bases). This CDR3 is built from 14 residues. CDR1 is SGHRS, CDR2 YFSETQ, per germline. The V gene lost 3 bases and the J gene lost 4 bases, with 14 bases spanning the gap. CDR3 coding DNA: TGCGCCAGCAGCTCTGGAGGGGGCCGATACGAGCAGTACTTC. Translating it yields CASSSGGGRYEQYF.

The chain couples TRBV2 to TRBJ2-7, with D maybe TRBD2 (6 bases). V was trimmed by 6 bases and J by 7 bases, leaving 10 bases between them. Germline values: CDR1 SNHLY, CDR2 FYNNEI. The CDR3 consists of 11 residues. The CDR3 nucleotides are TGTGCCAGCAGCCCCGGACTAGAGCAGTACTTC. This gives the protein CASSPGLEQYF. Based on the CDR3 plus reference TRBV2 and TRBJ2-7, the full variable domain is EPEVTQTPSHQVTQMGQEVILRCVPISNHLYFYWYRQILGQKVEFLVSFYNNEISEKSEIFDDQFSVERPDGSNFTLKIRSTKLEDSAMYFCASSPGLEQYFGPGTRLTVT.

J is TRBJ2-3 and V is TRBV7-9; a possible D gene is TRBD2 (5 bases). Germline CDR1 reads SEHNR; CDR2 reads FQNEAQ (reference sequence). The CDR3 consists of 12 residues. Trimming pared 1 base from V and 10 bases from J, leaving 9 bases between. CDR3 sequence reads: CASSLVSDAQYF. The CDR3 coding sequence is TGTGCCAGCAGCTTAGTTAGCGACGCGCAGTATTTT.

This clone was seen only a few times. The chain recombines TRBV11-3 with TRBJ2-7, with D possibly being TRBD2 (5 bases). V was pared by 2 bases and J by 0 bases, with 11 bases between. This CDR3 has 15 residues. Germline CDR1 is SGHNT and CDR2 is YENEEA. CDR3 protein: CASSLPDSSSYEQYF. As DNA, the CDR3 is TGTGCCAGCAGCTTACCGGACTCGAGCTCCTACGAGCAGTACTTC.

The chain's CDR3 is CASRATGTLAGGPNEQFF. Here the CDR3 DNA reads TGTGCCAGCAGAGCAACAGGGACTTTAGCGGGAGGGCCGAATGAGCAGTTCTTC. The chain uses TRBV7-9 and TRBJ2-1; 11 bases fit TRBD2. The V segment lost 6 bases and the J segment 7 bases; nucleotides outside the gene matches: 17. The germline V gene has CDR1 SEHNR and CDR2 FQNEAQ (reference sequence). The CDR3 totals 18 residues.

The chain carries TRBV7-2 and TRBJ1-2; D remains ambiguous. The CDR3 length is 14 residues. Germline CDR1 is SGHTA and CDR2 is FQGNSA. The V end was cut by 1 base, the J end by 3 bases, with 9 bases between. This CDR3 reads CASSLDSGYYGYTF. CDR3 bases: TGTGCCAGCAGCTTAGATTCGGGGTACTATGGCTACACCTTC.

The V and J genes are TRBV7-9 and TRBJ1-1; D is uncertain. The length of the CDR3 is 11 residues. The germline CDR1 and CDR2 sequences are SEHNR and FQNEAQ (reference sequence). V was cut by 4 bases and J by 4 bases, with 4 bases left in between. CDR3 protein: CASSSGTEAFF. Here the CDR3 DNA reads TGTGCCAGCAGCTCCGGCACTGAAGCTTTCTTT.

The chain couples TRBV7-8 to TRBJ2-5, with 10 bases matching TRBD2. Per the germline V gene, CDR1 is SGHVS and CDR2 is FQNEAQ. V lost 5 bases, J lost 4 bases, and 13 bases stayed unmatched. There are 17 residues in the CDR3. The CDR3 DNA reads as TGTGCCAGCAGCCCACGGCAGACTAGCGGGCTTAGAGAGACCCAGTACTTC. Its translation: CASSPRQTSGLRETQYF.

The V gene is TRBV7-9, the J gene TRBJ2-7; 14 bases match TRBD2. Germline CDR1 reads SEHNR; CDR2 reads FQNEAQ (reference sequence). There are 19 residues in the CDR3. V dropped 5 bases and J dropped 4; count of bases not matched to a gene: 16. The CDR3 nucleotides read TGTGCCAGCAGCACCGGGACTAGCGGGGGTAGAGGCTCTGTATACGAGCAGTACTTC. Residues: CASSTGTSGGRGSVYEQYF.

The count of this clone is one. The V call is TRBV6-5, the J call TRBJ2-7; a weak D match, TRBD2 (6 bases). CDR3 size: 14 residues. The V end was cut by 7 bases, the J end by 2 bases, with 15 bases between. CDR1 and CDR2 (germline): MNHEY, SVGAGI. CDR3: CASIGDGGTYEQYF. The CDR3 bases are TGTGCCAGCATCGGGGATGGGGGGACCTACGAGCAGTACTTC.

The V gene is TRBV5-5, the J gene TRBJ1-4; D is undetermined. Germline CDR1 SGHKS, CDR2 YYEKEE (reference sequence). This CDR3 comprises 15 residues. Trimming took off 4 bases at V and 2 bases at J, with 12 bases between the two ends. Here the CDR3 DNA reads TGTGCCAGCAGCCTATGGACTGGCACTAATGAAAAACTGTTTTTT. This encodes CASSLWTGTNEKLFF. Full variable domain (outside the CDR3, taken from reference TRBV5-5 and TRBJ1-4): DAGVTQSPTHLIKTRGQQVTLRCSPISGHKSVSWYQQVLGQGPQFIFQYYEKEERGRGNFPDRFSARQFPNYSSELNVNALLLGDSALYLCASSLWTGTNEKLFFGSGTQLSVL.

In nucleotides, the CDR3 is TGTGCCAGTAGTATAGTGGGACAGGAAGATCAGCCCCAGCATTTT. Translating gives CASSIVGQEDQPQHF. The chain carries TRBV19 and TRBJ1-5, with 8 bases lining up with TRBD1. This CDR3 spans 15 amino acids. J lost 5 bases, V lost 1 base, and 4 bases had no gene match. Germline V gene sequence: CDR1 LNHDA, CDR2 SQIVND (reference sequence).

The chain uses TRBV12-3 or TRBV12-4 and TRBJ1-2; possible D gene TRBD1, 5 bases. The V and J ends lost 0 bases and 5 bases respectively, with 7 bases between them. The CDR3 has 13 residues. The CDR3 region has the DNA TGTGCCAGCAGTTTAGCGCAGGGTTATGGCTACACCTTC. This sequence encodes CASSLAQGYGYTF.

The chain uses TRBV6-4 and TRBJ2-7; 12 bases map to TRBD2. The V segment lost 3 bases and the J segment 2 bases; nucleotides outside the gene matches: 5. The CDR3 has 16 residues. Germline-derived CDR1 and CDR2 are MRHNA and SNTAGT. CDR3 amino acids: CASSDPSSGRAYEQYF. The CDR3 DNA is TGTGCCAGCAGTGATCCGTCTAGCGGGAGGGCCTACGAGCAGTACTTC.

This sequence joins TRBV4-3 and TRBJ2-1, with 8 bases identical to TRBD2. In germline, CDR1 is LGHNA, CDR2 YSLEER. J gave up 3 bases and V 0 bases, and 7 bases lay outside the gene matches. The CDR3 is 17 amino acids. CDR3 DNA: TGCGCCAGCAGCCAAGATCGCCTAGCGGGTCACTACAATGAGCAGTTCTTC. Translating gives CASSQDRLAGHYNEQFF.

The rearrangement uses TRBV9 and TRBJ2-7; no clear D. Trimming left V 4 bases short and J 3 bases short, with 8 bases between. Germline V gene lookup returns CDR1 SGDLS and CDR2 YYNGEE. The CDR3 covers 12 residues. The CDR3 loop reads CASSQVDYEQYF. Written as DNA, the CDR3 is TGTGCCAGCAGCCAGGTAGACTACGAGCAGTACTTC.

The rearrangement joins TRBV27 to TRBJ2-7, with D maybe TRBD1 (6 bases). The CDR3 has 14 residues. V was cut by 6 bases and J by 10 bases, with 22 bases left in between. The germline V gene encodes CDR1 MNHEY and CDR2 SMNVEV (reference sequence). In DNA, the CDR3 is TGTGCCAGCAGCCCAACTGGGACACACCTCGGACAGTACTTC. This codes for CASSPTGTHLGQYF.

V usage is TRBV7-9 and J usage is TRBJ2-1; 13 positions match TRBD2. Per germline, CDR1 SEHNR and CDR2 FQNEAQ (reference sequence). Unmatched junction bases numbered 9, after V lost 5 bases and J lost 2 bases. CDR3 size: 18 residues. CDR3 residues: CASSGGTSGIRTYNEQFF. The CDR3 coding sequence is TGTGCCAGCAGCGGCGGGACTAGCGGGATACGAACCTACAATGAGCAGTTCTTC.

The chain joins TRBV7-9 to TRBJ2-5; the match to TRBD1 covers 9 bases. Germline V lookup: CDR1 SEHNR, CDR2 FQNEAQ (reference sequence). V gave up 3 bases and J gave up 1 base; unmatched junction bases: 9. The CDR3 spans 17 residues. CDR3 amino acids: CASSLNSGTGFQETQYF. Written as DNA, the CDR3 is TGTGCCAGCAGCTTGAATTCCGGGACAGGGTTCCAAGAGACCCAGTACTTC. Drawing the rest from reference TRBV7-9 and TRBJ2-5, the complete variable domain is DTGVSQNPRHKITKRGQNVTFRCDPISEHNRLYWYRQTLGQGPEFLTYFQNEAQLEKSRLLSDRFSAERPKGSFSTLEIQRTEQGDSAMYLCASSLNSGTGFQETQYFGPGTRLLVL.

The chain carries TRBV7-3 and TRBJ2-1; 8 positions agree with TRBD2. CDR3 size: 14 residues. Germline values: CDR1 SGHTA, CDR2 FQGTGA. V lost 4 bases, J lost 9 bases, and 8 bases stayed unmatched. CDR3 sequence: CASSSGGLVGEQFF. In DNA, the CDR3 is TGTGCCAGCAGCTCGGGGGGGCTAGTGGGTGAGCAGTTCTTC.

The V call is TRBV21-1, the J call TRBJ2-1; the listed D gene, TRBD2, was not tested against the DNA. TRBV21-1 is shown as a pseudogene. There are 17 residues in the CDR3. CDR3 loop: CASSKVYRRAPYNEQFF. For the CDR3, the DNA is TGTGCCAGCAGCAAAGTATATCGGAGGGCCCCTTACAATGAGCAGTTCTTC.

This rearrangement joins TRBV19 to TRBJ2-7; 11 bases are shared with TRBD1. Trimming at V came to 9 bases and at J to 2 bases, leaving 3 bases not matched to a gene. Germline CDR1 reads LNHDA; CDR2 reads SQIVND (reference sequence). The CDR3 runs 13 residues. CDR3 nucleotide sequence: TGTGCCAGCGGACAGGGGGCAACCTACGAGCAGTACTTC. It is translated as CASGQGATYEQYF.